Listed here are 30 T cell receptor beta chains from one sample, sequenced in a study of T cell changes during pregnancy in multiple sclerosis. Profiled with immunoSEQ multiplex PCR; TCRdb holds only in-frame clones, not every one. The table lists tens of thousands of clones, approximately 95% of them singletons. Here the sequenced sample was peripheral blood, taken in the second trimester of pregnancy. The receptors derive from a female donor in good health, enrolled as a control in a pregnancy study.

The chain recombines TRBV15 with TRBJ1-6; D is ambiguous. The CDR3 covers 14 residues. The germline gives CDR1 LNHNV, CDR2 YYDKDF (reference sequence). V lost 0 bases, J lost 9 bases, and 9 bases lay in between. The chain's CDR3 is CATSRDPGTSPLHF. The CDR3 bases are TGTGCCACCAGCAGAGATCCGGGAACTTCACCCCTCCACTTT.

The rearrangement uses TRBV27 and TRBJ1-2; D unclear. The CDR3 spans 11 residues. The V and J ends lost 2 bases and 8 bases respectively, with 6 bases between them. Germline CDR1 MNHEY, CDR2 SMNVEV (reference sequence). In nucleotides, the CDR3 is TGTGCCAGCAGTTTAATGCGGGGCTACACCTTC. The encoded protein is CASSLMRGYTF.

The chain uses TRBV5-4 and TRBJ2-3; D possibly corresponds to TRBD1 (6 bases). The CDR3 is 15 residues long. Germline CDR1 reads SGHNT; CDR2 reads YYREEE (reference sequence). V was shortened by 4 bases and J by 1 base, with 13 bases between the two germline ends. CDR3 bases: TGTGCCAGCAGCGGGGGCGGGTTGGGCACAGATACGCAGTATTTT. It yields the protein CASSGGGLGTDTQYF.

In DNA form, the CDR3 reads TGTGCCAGCAGCCCTCACTGGACAGGGGGGGATGAGCAGTTCTTC. Protein sequence: CASSPHWTGGDEQFF. The V call is TRBV9, the J call TRBJ2-1; TRBD1 aligns across 10 bases. The CDR3 has 15 residues. CDR1 and CDR2 from the germline V gene are SGDLS and YYNGEE. Germline trimming cut 4 bases from V and 8 bases from J; bases unmatched to any gene: 9.

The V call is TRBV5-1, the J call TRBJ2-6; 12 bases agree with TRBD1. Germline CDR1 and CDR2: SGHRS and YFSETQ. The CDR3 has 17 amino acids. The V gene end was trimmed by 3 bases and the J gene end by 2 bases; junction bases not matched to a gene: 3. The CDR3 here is CASSSGQGATGANVLTF. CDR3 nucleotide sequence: TGCGCCAGCAGCTCGGGACAGGGGGCGACTGGGGCCAACGTCCTGACTTTC.

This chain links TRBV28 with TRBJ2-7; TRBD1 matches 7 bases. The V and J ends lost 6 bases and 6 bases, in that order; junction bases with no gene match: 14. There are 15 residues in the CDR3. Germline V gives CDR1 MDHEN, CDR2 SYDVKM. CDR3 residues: CASSSQSTGRAEQYF. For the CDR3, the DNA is TGTGCCAGCAGCTCTCAGTCGACAGGGAGAGCCGAGCAGTACTTC.

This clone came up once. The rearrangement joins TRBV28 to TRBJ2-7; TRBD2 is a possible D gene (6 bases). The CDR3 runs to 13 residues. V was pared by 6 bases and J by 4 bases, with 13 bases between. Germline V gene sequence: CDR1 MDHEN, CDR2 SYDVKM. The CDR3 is CASSRRGIYEQYF. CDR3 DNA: TGTGCCAGCAGCAGGAGGGGTATTTACGAGCAGTACTTC.

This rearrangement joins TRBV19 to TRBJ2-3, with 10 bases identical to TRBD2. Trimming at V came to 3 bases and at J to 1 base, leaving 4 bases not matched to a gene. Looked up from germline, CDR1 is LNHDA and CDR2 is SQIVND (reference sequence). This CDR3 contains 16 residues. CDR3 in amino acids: CASSITSGARTDTQYF. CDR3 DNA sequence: TGTGCCAGTAGTATTACTAGCGGGGCCCGCACAGATACGCAGTATTTT.

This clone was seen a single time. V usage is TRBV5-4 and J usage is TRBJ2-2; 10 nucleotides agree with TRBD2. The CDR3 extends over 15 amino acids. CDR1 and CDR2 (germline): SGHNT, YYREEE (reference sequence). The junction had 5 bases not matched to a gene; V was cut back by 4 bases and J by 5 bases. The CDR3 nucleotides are TGTGCCAGCAGCAATAGGACTAGCGGTACCGGGGAGCTGTTTTTT. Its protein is CASSNRTSGTGELFF.

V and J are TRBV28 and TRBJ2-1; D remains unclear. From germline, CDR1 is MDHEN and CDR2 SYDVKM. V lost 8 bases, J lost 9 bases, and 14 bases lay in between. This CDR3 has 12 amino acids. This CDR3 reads CASGFSRIEQFF. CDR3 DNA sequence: TGTGCCAGCGGCTTTTCGAGGATTGAGCAGTTCTTC.

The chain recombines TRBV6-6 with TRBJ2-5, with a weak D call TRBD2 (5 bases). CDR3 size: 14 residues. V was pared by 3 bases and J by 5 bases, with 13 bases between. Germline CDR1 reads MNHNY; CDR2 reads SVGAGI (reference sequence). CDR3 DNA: TGTGCCAGCAGTTATAGAGGGCTAGCTGAGACCCAGTACTTC. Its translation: CASSYRGLAETQYF.

CDR3 sequence (DNA): TGTGCCAGCAGCTTAGGGGGGGATAACACCGGGGAGCTGTTTTTT. Amino acid sequence: CASSLGGDNTGELFF. J is TRBJ2-2 and V is TRBV7-8, with a weak D call TRBD2 (6 bases). V shed 1 base and J shed 2 bases, with 8 bases lying between them. Germline V lookup: CDR1 SGHVS, CDR2 FQNEAQ. This CDR3 comprises 15 residues.

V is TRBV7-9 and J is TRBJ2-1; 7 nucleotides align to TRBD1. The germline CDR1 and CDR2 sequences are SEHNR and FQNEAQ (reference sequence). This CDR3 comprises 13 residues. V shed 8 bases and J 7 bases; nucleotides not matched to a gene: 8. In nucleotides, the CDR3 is TGTGCCAGCCGTGGGCAGGGGGAGAATGAGCAGTTCTTC. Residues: CASRGQGENEQFF. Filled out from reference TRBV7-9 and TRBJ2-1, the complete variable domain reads DTGVSQNPRHKITKRGQNVTFRCDPISEHNRLYWYRQTLGQGPEFLTYFQNEAQLEKSRLLSDRFSAERPKGSFSTLEIQRTEQGDSAMYLCASRGQGENEQFFGPGTRLTVL.

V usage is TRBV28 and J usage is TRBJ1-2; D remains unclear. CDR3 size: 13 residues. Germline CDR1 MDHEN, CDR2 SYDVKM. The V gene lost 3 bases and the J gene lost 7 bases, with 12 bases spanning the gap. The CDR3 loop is CASSLEKLGGYTF. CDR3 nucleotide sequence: TGTGCCAGCAGTTTGGAGAAACTGGGTGGCTACACCTTC.

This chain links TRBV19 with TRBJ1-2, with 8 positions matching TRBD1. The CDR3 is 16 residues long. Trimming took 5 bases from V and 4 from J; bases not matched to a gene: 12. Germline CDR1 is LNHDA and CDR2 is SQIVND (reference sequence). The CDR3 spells CASSFPGQDNLYGYTF. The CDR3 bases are TGTGCCAGTAGTTTCCCGGGACAGGACAACCTCTATGGCTACACCTTC.

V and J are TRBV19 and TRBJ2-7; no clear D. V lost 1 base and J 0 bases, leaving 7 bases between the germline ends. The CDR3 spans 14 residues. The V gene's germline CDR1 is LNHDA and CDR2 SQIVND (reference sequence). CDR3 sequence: CASSIAGSSYEQYF. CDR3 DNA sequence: TGTGCCAGTAGTATAGCTGGCAGCTCCTACGAGCAGTACTTC.

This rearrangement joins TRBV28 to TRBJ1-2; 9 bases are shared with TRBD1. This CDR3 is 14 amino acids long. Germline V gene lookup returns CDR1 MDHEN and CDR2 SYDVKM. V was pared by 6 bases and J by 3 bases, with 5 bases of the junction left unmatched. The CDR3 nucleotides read TGTGCCAGCAGAATGGACAGGGGTCACTATGGCTACACCTTC. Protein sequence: CASRMDRGHYGYTF.

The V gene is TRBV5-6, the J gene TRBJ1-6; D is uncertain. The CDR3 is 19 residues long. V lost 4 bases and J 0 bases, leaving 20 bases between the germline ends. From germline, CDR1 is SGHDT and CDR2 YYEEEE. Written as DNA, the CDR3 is TGTGCCAGCAGCCGAAGTACACTCGCTGGGAGCTCCTATAATTCACCCCTCCACTTT. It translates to CASSRSTLAGSSYNSPLHF.

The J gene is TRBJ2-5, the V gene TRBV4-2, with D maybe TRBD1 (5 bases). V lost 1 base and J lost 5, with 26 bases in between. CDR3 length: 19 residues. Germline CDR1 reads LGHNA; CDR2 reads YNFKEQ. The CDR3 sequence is CASSQVYGARSGLGETQYF. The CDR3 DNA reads TGTGCCAGCAGCCAAGTTTACGGTGCGAGATCAGGGTTGGGGGAGACCCAGTACTTC.

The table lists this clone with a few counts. As DNA, the CDR3 is TGTGCCAGCACCCTTAGCGGGAGGGGAGAGACCCAGTACTTC. Amino acid sequence: CASTLSGRGETQYF. The chain couples TRBV7-2 to TRBJ2-5, with 11 bases aligning to TRBD2. This CDR3 spans 14 amino acids. The germline V gene has CDR1 SGHTA and CDR2 FQGNSA. V lost 7 bases, J lost 4 bases, and 5 bases stayed unmatched.

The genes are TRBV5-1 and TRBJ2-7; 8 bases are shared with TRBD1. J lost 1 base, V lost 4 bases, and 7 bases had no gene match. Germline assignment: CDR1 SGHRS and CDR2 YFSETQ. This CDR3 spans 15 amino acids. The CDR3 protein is CASSRGQENSYEQYF. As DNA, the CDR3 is TGCGCCAGCAGCCGGGGACAGGAGAATTCCTACGAGCAGTACTTC.

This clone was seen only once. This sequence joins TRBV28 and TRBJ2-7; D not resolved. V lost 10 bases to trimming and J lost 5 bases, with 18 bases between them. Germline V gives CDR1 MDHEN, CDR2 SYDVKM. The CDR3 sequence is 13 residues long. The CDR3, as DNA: TGTGCCACCAACCCTATTCGAGTGAACGAGCAGTACTTC. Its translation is CATNPIRVNEQYF.

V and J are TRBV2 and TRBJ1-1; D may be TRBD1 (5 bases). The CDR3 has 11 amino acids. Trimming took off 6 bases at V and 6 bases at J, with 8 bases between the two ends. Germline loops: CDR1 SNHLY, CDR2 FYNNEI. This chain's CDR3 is CASRGGAEAFF. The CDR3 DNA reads TGTGCCAGCAGGGGGGGGGCTGAAGCTTTCTTT.

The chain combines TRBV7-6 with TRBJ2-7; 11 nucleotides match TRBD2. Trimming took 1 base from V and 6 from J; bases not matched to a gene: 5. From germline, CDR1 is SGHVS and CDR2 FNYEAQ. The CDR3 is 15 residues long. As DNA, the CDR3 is TGTGCCAGCAGCTTAGTAGCGGGAGGGGGTGTCGAGCAGTACTTC. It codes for CASSLVAGGGVEQYF.

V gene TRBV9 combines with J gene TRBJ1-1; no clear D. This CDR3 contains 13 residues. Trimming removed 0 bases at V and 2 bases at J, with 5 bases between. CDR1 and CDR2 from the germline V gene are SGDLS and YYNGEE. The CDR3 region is CASSVELNTEAFF. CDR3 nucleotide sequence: TGTGCCAGCAGCGTAGAGCTTAACACTGAAGCTTTCTTT.

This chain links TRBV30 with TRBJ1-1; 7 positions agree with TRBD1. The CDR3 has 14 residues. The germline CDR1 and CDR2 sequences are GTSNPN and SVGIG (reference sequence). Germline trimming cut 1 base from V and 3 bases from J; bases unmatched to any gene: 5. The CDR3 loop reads CAWSANRGYTEAFF. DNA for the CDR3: TGTGCCTGGAGTGCCAACAGGGGATACACTGAAGCTTTCTTT.

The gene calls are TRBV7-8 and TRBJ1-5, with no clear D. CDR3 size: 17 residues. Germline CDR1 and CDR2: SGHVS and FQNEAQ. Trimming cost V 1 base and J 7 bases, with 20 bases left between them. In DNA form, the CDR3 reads TGTGCCAGCAGCTTAGTAGCAGACCACGGCTTCAAACAGCCCCAGCATTTT. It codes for CASSLVADHGFKQPQHF.

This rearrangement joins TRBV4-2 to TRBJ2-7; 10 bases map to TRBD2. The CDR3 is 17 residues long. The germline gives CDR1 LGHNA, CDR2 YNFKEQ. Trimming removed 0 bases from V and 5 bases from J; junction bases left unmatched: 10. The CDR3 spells CASSQDLRLAGGDEQYF. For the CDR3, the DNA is TGTGCCAGCAGCCAAGACCTACGACTAGCGGGTGGTGACGAGCAGTACTTC.

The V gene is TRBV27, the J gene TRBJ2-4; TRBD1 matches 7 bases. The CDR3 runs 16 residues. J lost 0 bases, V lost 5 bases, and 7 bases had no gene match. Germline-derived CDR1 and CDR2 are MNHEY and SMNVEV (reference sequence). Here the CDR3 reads CASSRQGEVAKNIQYF. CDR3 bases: TGTGCCAGCAGTCGACAGGGAGAAGTAGCCAAAAACATTCAGTACTTC.

DNA of the CDR3: TGCGCCAGCAGCCAATCTACGACTAGTCTGAGCTCCTACGAGCAGTACTTC. It is translated as CASSQSTTSLSSYEQYF. The chain has TRBV4-1 and TRBJ2-7, with D possibly being TRBD2 (6 bases). The CDR3 loop spans 17 amino acids. V dropped 2 bases and J dropped 0 bases, with 17 bases sitting between them. Germline lookup yields CDR1 MGHRA and CDR2 YSYEKL.